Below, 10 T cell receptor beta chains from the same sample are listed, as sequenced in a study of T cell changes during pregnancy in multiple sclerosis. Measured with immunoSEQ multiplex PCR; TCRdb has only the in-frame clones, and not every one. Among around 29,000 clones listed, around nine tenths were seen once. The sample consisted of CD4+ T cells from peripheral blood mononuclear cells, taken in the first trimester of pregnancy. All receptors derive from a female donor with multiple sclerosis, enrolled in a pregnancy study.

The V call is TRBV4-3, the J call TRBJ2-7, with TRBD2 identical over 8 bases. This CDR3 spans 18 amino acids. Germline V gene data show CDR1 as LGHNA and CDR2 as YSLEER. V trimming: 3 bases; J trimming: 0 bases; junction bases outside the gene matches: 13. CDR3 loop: CASSQSPLYSGASYEQYF. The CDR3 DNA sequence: TGCGCCAGCAGCCAGAGCCCCTTATATAGCGGGGCCTCCTACGAGCAGTACTTC.

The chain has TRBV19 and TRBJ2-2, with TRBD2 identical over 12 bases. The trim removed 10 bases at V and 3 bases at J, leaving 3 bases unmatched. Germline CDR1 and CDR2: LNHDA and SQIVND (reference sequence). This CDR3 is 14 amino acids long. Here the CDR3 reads CATRLAGDTGELFF. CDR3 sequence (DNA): TGTGCCACCAGACTAGCGGGGGACACCGGGGAGCTGTTTTTT.

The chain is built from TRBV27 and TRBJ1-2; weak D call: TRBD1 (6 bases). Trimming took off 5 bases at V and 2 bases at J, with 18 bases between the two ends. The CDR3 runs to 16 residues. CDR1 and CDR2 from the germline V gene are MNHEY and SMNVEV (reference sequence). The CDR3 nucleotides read TGTGCCAGCAGTGGTGTATGGGAGGGGGAAAACTATGGCTACACCTTC. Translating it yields CASSGVWEGENYGYTF.

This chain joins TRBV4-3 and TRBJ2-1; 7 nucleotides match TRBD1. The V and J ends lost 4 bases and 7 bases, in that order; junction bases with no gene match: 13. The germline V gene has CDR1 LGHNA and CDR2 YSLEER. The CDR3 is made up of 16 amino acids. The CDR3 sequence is CASSRDSLPGGNEQFF. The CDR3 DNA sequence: TGCGCCAGCAGCCGGGATAGTTTGCCAGGGGGTAATGAGCAGTTCTTC.

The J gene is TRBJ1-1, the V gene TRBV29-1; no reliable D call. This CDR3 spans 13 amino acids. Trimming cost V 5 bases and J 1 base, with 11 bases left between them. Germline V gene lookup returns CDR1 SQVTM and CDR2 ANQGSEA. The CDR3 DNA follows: TGCAGCGTTCAAGGGAGCAAGAACACTGAAGCTTTCTTT. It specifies CSVQGSKNTEAFF.

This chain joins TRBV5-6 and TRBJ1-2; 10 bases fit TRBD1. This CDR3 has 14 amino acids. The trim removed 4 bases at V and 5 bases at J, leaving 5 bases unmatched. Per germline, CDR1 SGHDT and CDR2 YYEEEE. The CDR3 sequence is CASSVDRGRYGYTF. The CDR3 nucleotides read TGTGCCAGCAGCGTGGACAGGGGGAGATATGGCTACACCTTC.

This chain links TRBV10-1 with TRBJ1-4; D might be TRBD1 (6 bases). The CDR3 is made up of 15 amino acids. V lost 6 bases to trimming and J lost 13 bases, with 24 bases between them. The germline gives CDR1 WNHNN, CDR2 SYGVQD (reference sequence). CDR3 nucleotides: TGCGCCAGCAGACTTTTCCGGGACACTGAGGGCGGACTGTTTTTT. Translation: CASRLFRDTEGGLFF.

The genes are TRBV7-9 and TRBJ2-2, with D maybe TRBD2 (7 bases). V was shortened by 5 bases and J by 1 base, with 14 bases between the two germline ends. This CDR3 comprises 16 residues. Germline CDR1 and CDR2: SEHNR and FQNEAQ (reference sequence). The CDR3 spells CASSPGGARNTGELFF. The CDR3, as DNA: TGTGCCAGCAGCCCTGGGGGGGCCAGGAACACCGGGGAGCTGTTTTTT.

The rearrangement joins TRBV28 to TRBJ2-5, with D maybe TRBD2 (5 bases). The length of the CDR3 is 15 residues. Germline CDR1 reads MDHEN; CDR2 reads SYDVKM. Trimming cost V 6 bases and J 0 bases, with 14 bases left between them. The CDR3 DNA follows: TGTGCCAGCAGCCTACTAGGCAGGTACCAAGAGACCCAGTACTTC. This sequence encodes CASSLLGRYQETQYF. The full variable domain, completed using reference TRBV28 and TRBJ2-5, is DVKVTQSSRYLVKRTGEKVFLECVQDMDHENMFWYRQDPGLGLRLIYFSYDVKMKEKGDIPEGYSVSREKKERFSLILESASTNQTSMYLCASSLLGRYQETQYFGPGTRLLVL.

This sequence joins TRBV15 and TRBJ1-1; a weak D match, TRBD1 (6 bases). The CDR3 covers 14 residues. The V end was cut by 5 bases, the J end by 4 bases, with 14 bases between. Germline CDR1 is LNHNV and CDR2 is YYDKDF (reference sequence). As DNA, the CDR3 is TGTGCCACCAGCGGTCCGGGACATTTCACTGAAGCTTTCTTT. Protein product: CATSGPGHFTEAFF.